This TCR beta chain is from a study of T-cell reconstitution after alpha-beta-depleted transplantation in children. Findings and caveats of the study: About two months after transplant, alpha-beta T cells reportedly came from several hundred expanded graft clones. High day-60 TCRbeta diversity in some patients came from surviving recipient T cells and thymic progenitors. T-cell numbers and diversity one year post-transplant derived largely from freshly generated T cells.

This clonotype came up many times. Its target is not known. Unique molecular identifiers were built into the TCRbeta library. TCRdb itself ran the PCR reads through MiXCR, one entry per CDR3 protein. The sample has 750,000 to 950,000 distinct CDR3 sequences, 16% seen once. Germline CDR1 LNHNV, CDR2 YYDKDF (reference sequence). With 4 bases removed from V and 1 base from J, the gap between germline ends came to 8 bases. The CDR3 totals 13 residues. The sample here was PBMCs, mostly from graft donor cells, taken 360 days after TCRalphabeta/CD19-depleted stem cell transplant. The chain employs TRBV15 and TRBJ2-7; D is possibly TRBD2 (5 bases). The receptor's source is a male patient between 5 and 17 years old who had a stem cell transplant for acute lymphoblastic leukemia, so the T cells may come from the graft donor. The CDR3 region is CATSNWTSYEQYF. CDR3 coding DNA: TGTGCCACCAGCAACTGGACTTCCTACGAGCAGTACTTC.